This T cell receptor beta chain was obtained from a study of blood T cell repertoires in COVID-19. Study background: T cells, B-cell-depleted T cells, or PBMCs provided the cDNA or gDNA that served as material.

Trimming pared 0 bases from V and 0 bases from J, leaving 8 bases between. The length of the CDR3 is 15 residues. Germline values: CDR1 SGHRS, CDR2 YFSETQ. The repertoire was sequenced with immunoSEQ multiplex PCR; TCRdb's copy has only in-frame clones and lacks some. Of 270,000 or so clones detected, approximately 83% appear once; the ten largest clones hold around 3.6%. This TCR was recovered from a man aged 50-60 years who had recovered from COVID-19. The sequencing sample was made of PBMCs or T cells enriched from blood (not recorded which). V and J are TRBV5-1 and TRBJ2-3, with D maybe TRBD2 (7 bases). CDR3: CASSLEGGSTDTQYF. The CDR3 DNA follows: TGCGCCAGCAGCTTGGAGGGGGGGAGCACAGATACGCAGTATTTT.